These 28 T cell receptor beta chains share one sample of origin, sequenced in a study of T-cell reconstitution after alpha-beta-depleted transplantation in children. Researchers prepared the TCRbeta library using unique molecular identifiers, the study reports. TCRdb re-analysed the PCR reads in MiXCR, keeping a single row per CDR3 protein. Counted here are about 980,000 distinct CDR3 sequences, roughly 29% occurring once; the ten biggest clones make up roughly 27%. The source was PBMCs, mostly from graft donor cells, collected 360 days after TCRalphabeta/CD19-depleted stem cell transplant. The receptors derive from a boy less than two years old who had a stem cell transplant for SCID, so the T cells may come from the graft donor.

V is TRBV7-7 and J is TRBJ2-2; TRBD1 agrees at 7 bases. Germline CDR1 reads SSHAT; CDR2 reads FNYEAQ (reference sequence). Germline trimming cut 5 bases from V and 4 bases from J; bases unmatched to any gene: 10. CDR3 length: 16 amino acids. The chain's CDR3 is CASSPRQGASTGELFF. For the CDR3, the DNA is TGTGCCAGCAGCCCCCGACAGGGTGCGAGCACCGGGGAGCTGTTTTTT.

The rearrangement uses TRBV4-2 and TRBJ2-1, with 7 nucleotides matching TRBD1. The V segment lost 0 bases and the J segment 2 bases; nucleotides outside the gene matches: 7. This CDR3 is 17 amino acids long. CDR1 and CDR2 (germline): LGHNA, YNFKEQ. The CDR3 region has the DNA TGTGCCAGCAGCCAAGATCACGGACAGGCCCCCTACAATGAGCAGTTCTTC. It yields the protein CASSQDHGQAPYNEQFF.

This clonotype was recorded a few times. The J gene is TRBJ1-1, the V gene TRBV4-1; TRBD1 might be the D (5 bases). The germline V and J ends were trimmed by 1 base and 4 bases, with 13 bases remaining between them. Germline CDR1 and CDR2: MGHRA and YSYEKL. The CDR3 extends over 15 amino acids. Here the CDR3 DNA reads TGCGCCAGCAGCCAAGGGGATCCGGGACTCACTGAAGCTTTCTTT. This sequence encodes CASSQGDPGLTEAFF.

This clonotype has just a few counts. The chain couples TRBV10-2 to TRBJ1-1; perhaps TRBD1 as D (6 bases). V was cut by 6 bases and J by 0 bases, with 29 bases left in between. The germline V gene has CDR1 WSHSY and CDR2 SAAADI. The CDR3 has 20 amino acids. The CDR3 loop reads CASSPPFVRDTKGMNTEAFF. The CDR3 DNA is TGCGCCAGCAGCCCTCCCTTTGTTCGGGACACTAAGGGGATGAACACTGAAGCTTTCTTT.

This clonotype was recorded many times. The CDR3, as DNA: TGTGCCAGCAGTGCCTCCTACGAGCAGTACTTC. Translation gives CASSASYEQYF. The chain has TRBV12-3 or TRBV12-4 and TRBJ2-7; no firm D call. This CDR3 spans 11 amino acids. V lost 5 bases to trimming and J lost 0 bases, with 2 bases between them.

The rearrangement uses TRBV2 and TRBJ1-6; weak D call: TRBD1 (6 bases). Per the germline V gene, CDR1 is SNHLY and CDR2 is FYNNEI. V was trimmed by 7 bases and J by 5 bases, leaving 15 bases between them. The CDR3 spans 15 residues. The CDR3 region has the DNA TGTGCCAGCACGCGGCAGGGGCCTAATAATTCACCCCTCCACTTT. This translates into CASTRQGPNNSPLHF.

This clonotype turned up a few times. The chain uses TRBV12-3 or TRBV12-4 and TRBJ2-2, with D unresolved. The CDR3 has 13 residues. V lost 0 bases, J lost 10 bases, and 9 bases lay in between. Here the CDR3 DNA reads TGTGCCAGCAGTTTAGCGCTGAGGCCGGAGCTGTTTTTT. Its protein product is CASSLALRPELFF.

V and J are TRBV2 and TRBJ1-1, with D possibly TRBD1 on 5 matching bases. In germline, CDR1 is SNHLY, CDR2 FYNNEI. The CDR3 runs 14 residues. The V end was cut by 0 bases, the J end by 8 bases, with 13 bases between. The CDR3 is CASSEALPGEEAFF. The CDR3, as DNA: TGTGCCAGCAGTGAAGCGCTGCCGGGGGAAGAAGCTTTCTTT.

This clonotype was recorded many times. The chain recombines TRBV7-3 with TRBJ2-2; no definite D call. The CDR3 is made up of 12 amino acids. Germline-derived CDR1 and CDR2 are SGHTA and FQGTGA. The V end was cut by 1 base, the J end by 8 bases, with 5 bases between. In nucleotides, the CDR3 is TGTGCCAGCAGCTTAAGGGGAGGGGAGCTGTTTTTT. This translates into CASSLRGGELFF.

This clonotype has just one count. The chain recombines TRBV7-3 with TRBJ2-5, with a possible D match to TRBD1 (6 bases). V lost 5 bases and J lost 5, with 18 bases in between. The V gene's germline CDR1 is SGHTA and CDR2 FQGTGA. The CDR3 is 15 residues long. This CDR3 reads CASSVSGQRPETQYF. DNA of the CDR3: TGTGCCAGCAGCGTCTCAGGACAGCGGCCGGAGACCCAGTACTTC. The whole variable domain, remainder taken from reference TRBV7-3 and TRBJ2-5, is GAGVSQTPSNKVTEKGKYVELRCDPISGHTALYWYRQSLGQGPEFLIYFQGTGAADDSGLPNDRFFAVRPEGSVSTLKIQRTERGDSAVYLCASSVSGQRPETQYFGPGTRLLVL.

The chain carries TRBV12-3 or TRBV12-4 and TRBJ2-1, with a possible D match to TRBD1 (5 bases). Trimming stripped 5 bases from V and 8 bases from J, with 13 bases between. CDR3 length: 13 residues. The CDR3 nucleotides read TGTGCCAGCAGTCCGGCAGGGATGCATGAGCAGTTCTTC. The encoded protein is CASSPAGMHEQFF.

This clonotype was seen only a few times. This rearrangement joins TRBV28 to TRBJ2-2, with D unclear. Trimming shortened V by 1 base and J by 7 bases, and 19 bases separated the two germline ends. The germline V gene has CDR1 MDHEN and CDR2 SYDVKM. CDR3 length equals 17 residues. CDR3 protein: CASSLSNMYGLNGELFF. The CDR3 region has the DNA TGTGCCAGCAGTTTATCTAACATGTATGGATTGAACGGGGAGCTGTTTTTT.

In nucleotides, the CDR3 is TGCGCCAGCAGCCCAGGAGGGATGAGCTCCTACAATGAGCAGTTCTTC. It is translated as CASSPGGMSSYNEQFF. J is TRBJ2-1 and V is TRBV5-1, with D possibly TRBD2 on 6 matching bases. Trimming removed 4 bases at V and 0 bases at J, with 14 bases between. The length of the CDR3 is 16 residues. Germline CDR1 is SGHRS and CDR2 is YFSETQ.

CDR3 nucleotides: TGTGCCAGCAATACAGGACTCTCCTACGAGCAGTACTTC. Residues: CASNTGLSYEQYF. The chain joins TRBV28 to TRBJ2-7; perhaps D is TRBD1 or TRBD2 (5 bases each). Germline CDR1 MDHEN, CDR2 SYDVKM. This CDR3 has 13 amino acids. The V gene lost 7 bases and the J gene lost 0 bases, with 10 bases spanning the gap.

The CDR3 reads CSASTNRVHSNQPQHF. The CDR3 region has the DNA TGCAGTGCTTCCACAAACAGGGTCCATAGCAATCAGCCCCAGCATTTT. This chain links TRBV20-1 with TRBJ1-5; tentative D call: TRBD1 (6 bases). The CDR3 covers 16 residues. From germline, CDR1 is DFQATT and CDR2 SNEGSKA (reference sequence). V lost 5 bases and J lost 0, with 17 bases in between.

Ten or more counts support this clonotype. The chain joins TRBV20-1 to TRBJ2-1, with TRBD2 identical over 8 bases. The CDR3 contains 11 residues. Germline V lookup: CDR1 DFQATT, CDR2 SNEGSKA (reference sequence). Trimming removed 6 bases from V and 13 bases from J; junction bases left unmatched: 8. CDR3 DNA: TGCAGTGCGGTGTTTCTAGCGGGCCAGTTCTTC. It yields the protein CSAVFLAGQFF.

This clonotype was detected a few times. The chain recombines TRBV7-9 with TRBJ1-6; 9 bases fit TRBD1. Trimming took 4 bases from V and 8 from J; bases not matched to a gene: 3. CDR1 is SEHNR and CDR2 is FQNEAQ in the germline V gene (reference sequence). The CDR3 sequence is 14 residues long. Here the CDR3 DNA reads TGTGCCAGCAGCTCTCACAGGGGGCATTCACCCCTCCACTTT. This gives the protein CASSSHRGHSPLHF. Combining the CDR3 with reference TRBV7-9 and TRBJ1-6 gives the whole variable domain DTGVSQNPRHKITKRGQNVTFRCDPISEHNRLYWYRQTLGQGPEFLTYFQNEAQLEKSRLLSDRFSAERPKGSFSTLEIQRTEQGDSAMYLCASSSHRGHSPLHFGNGTRLTVT.

V gene TRBV7-3 combines with J gene TRBJ1-6, with D unresolved. Germline CDR1 SGHTA, CDR2 FQGTGA. The CDR3 has 10 amino acids. V lost 3 bases and J lost 11, with 2 bases in between. CDR3 protein: CASSFPPLHF. CDR3 nucleotides: TGTGCCAGCAGCTTTCCACCCCTCCACTTT.

There are a few counts of this clonotype. One end of the junction does not line up with germline, which may come from a read error. The chain is built from TRBV29-1 and TRBJ1-6; possible D gene TRBD1, 6 bases. Germline V gene data show CDR1 as SQVTM and CDR2 as ANQGSEA. CDR3 length: 13 amino acids. CDR3 sequence reads: CSVEEQGGSPLHF. The CDR3 region has the DNA TGCAGCGTCGAAGAACAGGGTGGGTCACCCCTCCACTTT.

The chain uses TRBV19 and TRBJ2-1, with 7 bases that match TRBD2. Germline V gene lookup returns CDR1 LNHDA and CDR2 SQIVND (reference sequence). The CDR3 covers 16 residues. The V segment lost 3 bases and the J segment 0 bases; nucleotides outside the gene matches: 5. The CDR3 DNA follows: TGTGCCAGTAGTATGATAGCGGGTCTCTCCTACAATGAGCAGTTCTTC. Translated: CASSMIAGLSYNEQFF.

The chain couples TRBV20-1 to TRBJ2-3; 7 bases map to TRBD1. Germline V gives CDR1 DFQATT, CDR2 SNEGSKA (reference sequence). V was pared by 6 bases and J by 2 bases, with 11 bases of the junction left unmatched. CDR3 length: 15 residues. This CDR3 reads CSAERGPLATDTQYF. The CDR3 DNA is TGCAGTGCGGAAAGGGGGCCCCTAGCCACAGATACGCAGTATTTT.

The chain employs TRBV12-3 or TRBV12-4 and TRBJ1-1, with D possibly matching TRBD1 (6 bases). Trimming pared 5 bases from V and 7 bases from J, leaving 14 bases between. The CDR3 contains 13 residues. Here the CDR3 reads CASSVILRGEAFF. The CDR3, as DNA: TGTGCCAGCAGTGTAATTCTCAGGGGTGAAGCTTTCTTT.

The rearrangement links TRBV5-1 to TRBJ2-3; 9 positions agree with TRBD2. The junction had 16 bases not matched to a gene; V was cut back by 4 bases and J by 4 bases. The CDR3 length is 18 residues. From germline, CDR1 is SGHRS and CDR2 YFSETQ. Here the CDR3 DNA reads TGCGCCAGCAGCGGCCCTCTAGTACGCGGGGGGGCCGCAGATACGCAGTATTTT. It translates to CASSGPLVRGGAADTQYF.

The chain employs TRBV5-1 and TRBJ2-7; D uncertain. CDR1 and CDR2 from the germline V gene are SGHRS and YFSETQ. The CDR3 consists of 15 residues. V was trimmed by 0 bases and J by 2 bases, leaving 12 bases between them. As DNA, the CDR3 is TGCGCCAGCAGCTTGGGGGCCAGTTCCACCTACGAGCAGTACTTC. Encoded protein: CASSLGASSTYEQYF.

This chain joins TRBV12-3 or TRBV12-4 and TRBJ1-5; TRBD1 is a possible D gene (5 bases). The length of the CDR3 is 15 residues. The V end was cut by 5 bases, the J end by 0 bases, with 11 bases between. This CDR3 reads CASSLGTDSNQPQHF. In DNA form, the CDR3 reads TGTGCCAGCAGTCTAGGGACGGATAGCAATCAGCCCCAGCATTTT.

The chain combines TRBV20-1 with TRBJ2-5; a weak D match, TRBD1 (6 bases). V gave up 5 bases and J gave up 4 bases, with 11 bases separating them. The CDR3 contains 12 residues. The germline gives CDR1 DFQATT, CDR2 SNEGSKA (reference sequence). As DNA, the CDR3 is TGCAGTGCTCTCCGGGACATAGAGACCCAGTACTTC. It is translated as CSALRDIETQYF.

This clonotype turned up a few times. The chain carries TRBV19 and TRBJ2-5, with TRBD2 matching over 8 bases. CDR3 length: 16 residues. V shed 6 bases, J shed 4 bases, and the junction held 13 bases outside the gene matches. Looked up from germline, CDR1 is LNHDA and CDR2 is SQIVND (reference sequence). CDR3 protein: CASRTGLGSSGETQYF. As DNA, the CDR3 is TGTGCCAGTAGGACGGGACTAGGGTCTTCCGGAGAGACCCAGTACTTC.

This clonotype occurred a few times. The V gene is TRBV3-1, the J gene TRBJ1-2, with D possibly being TRBD1 (6 bases). This CDR3 contains 14 residues. With 0 bases removed from V and 8 bases from J, the gap between germline ends came to 13 bases. The germline gives CDR1 LGHDT, CDR2 YNNKEL (reference sequence). The CDR3 coding sequence is TGTGCCAGCAGCCAAGATCCACAGGGTCGAGGCTACACCTTC. Translation: CASSQDPQGRGYTF.